This TCR beta chain originates from a study of regulatory T cells in long-lasting Graves disease. The study's findings and limits: Peripheral blood, not thyroid tissue, was the sole material studied. Favored gene segments in persistent disease were TRBV28, TRBJ1-2 and TRBJ2-5.

This clonotype was counted only a few times. Its antigen remains unknown. Indicated time point: newly diagnosed GD, antithyroid drugs for less than 3 months. PBMC-extracted RNA yielded the TCR library. The CDR3 consists of 15 residues. Germline V gene data show CDR1 as SGHTA and CDR2 as FQGNSA. The V end lost 8 bases, the J end lost 4 bases, and 18 bases lay between the germline ends. Both iRepertoire HTBI primers and Arm-PCR of CDR3 regions were used to build the TCR beta libraries. In TCRdb, the multiplex PCR reads were re-called with MiXCR into one record per CDR3 protein. In the table there are 350,000 to 450,000 distinct CDR3 sequences, 12% of which are singletons. This sample also belongs to another study, concerning T cells in Graves' hyperthyroidism and ophthalmopathy.

Sequencing used peripheral blood mononuclear cells (PBMCs), obtained at new diagnosis, from a patient treated with antithyroid drugs. This clonotype was obtained from a woman aged 18-29 years with Graves disease. The gene calls are TRBV7-2 and TRBJ1-3; D gene uncertain. The CDR3 sequence is CASGRSTDSGNTIYF. As DNA, the CDR3 is TGTGCCAGCGGCCGAAGTACGGATTCAGGAAACACCATATATTTT.